A selection of T cell receptor beta chains follows, all from one sample in a study of T-cell reconstitution after alpha-beta-depleted transplantation in children. TCRdb analysed the PCR reads with MiXCR anew, one entry per CDR3 protein. This table holds some 280,000 distinct CDR3 sequences, 9.9% found once. This specimen was PBMCs from the stem cell graft donor, taken from the stem cell graft. All receptors come from a human donor who donated a stem cell graft to a child with SCID. CDR3s include the opening cysteine and the closing phenylalanine or tryptophan. The order of the fields is clone size, J gene, V gene, D gene, CDR3 protein, CDR3 DNA. The D gene is left open where the match is weak. Not every row has a clone size; where given, it reads once, few, many or a size class.

>many|TRBJ2-1|TRBV29-1|-
CSVEGRRSSYNEQFF
TGCAGCGTTGAAGGACGGAGGAGCTCCTACAATGAGCAGTTCTTC
>few|TRBJ2-7|TRBV6-2/TRBV6-3|-
CASRGGGATYEQYF
TGTGCCAGCAGAGGGGGGGGGGCTACCTACGAGCAGTACTTC
>many|TRBJ2-1|TRBV28|TRBD1
CASSPDRDGEQFF
TGTGCCAGCAGTCCAGACAGGGACGGCGAGCAGTTCTTC
>few|TRBJ1-5|TRBV4-1|-
CASSPNQGLEPQHF
TGCGCCAGCAGCCCGAACCAGGGGTTGGAGCCCCAGCATTTT
>-|TRBJ2-4|TRBV5-1|TRBD2
CASSLSGGSFGNIQYF
TGCGCCAGCAGCTTGAGCGGGGGGAGCTTTGGAAACATTCAGTACTTC
>few|TRBJ2-1|TRBV6-4|-
CASSVTQGTAQEQFF
TGTGCCAGCAGTGTTACACAGGGAACCGCTCAGGAGCAGTTCTTC
>-|TRBJ1-4|TRBV4-1|TRBD1
CASSQGGTGGRSNEKLFF
TGCGCCAGCAGCCAAGGTGGGACAGGGGGCCGTTCTAATGAAAAACTGTTTTTT
>-|TRBJ1-2|TRBV5-5|-
CASSFSTITSNGYTF
TGTGCCAGCAGCTTCTCAACCATTACCTCGAATGGCTACACCTTC
>few|TRBJ2-1|TRBV5-1|-
CASSLGGASNEQFF
TGCGCCAGCAGCTTGGGGGGGGCCTCGAATGAGCAGTTCTTC
>-|TRBJ2-7|TRBV5-1|-
CASSPGGTEPNEQYF
TGCGCCAGCAGCCCCGGAGGGACAGAACCTAACGAGCAGTACTTC
>few|TRBJ1-2|TRBV12-3/TRBV12-4|-
CASTPEANYGYTF
TGTGCCAGCACTCCCGAGGCTAACTATGGCTACACCTTC
>few|TRBJ1-4|TRBV5-6|-
CASSLGQEDEKLFF
TGTGCCAGCAGCTTGGGACAAGAAGATGAAAAACTGTTTTTT
>many|TRBJ2-5|TRBV12-3/TRBV12-4|TRBD1
CASSFAMTGGRRETQYF
TGTGCCAGCAGTTTCGCGATGACAGGGGGCCGAAGAGAGACCCAGTACTTC
>-|TRBJ1-1|TRBV10-3|-
CAISEDNRNTEAFF
TGTGCCATCAGTGAGGACAACCGGAACACTGAAGCTTTCTTT
>-|TRBJ2-5|TRBV7-7|-
CASSKDFTQETQYF
TGTGCTAGCAGCAAGGACTTTACCCAAGAGACCCAGTACTTC
>-|TRBJ2-1|TRBV20-1|TRBD2
CSARDLAGVYNEQFF
TGCAGTGCTAGAGATTTAGCGGGGGTTTACAATGAGCAGTTCTTC
>-|TRBJ2-3|TRBV3-1|-
CASSQVRAISTDTQYF
TGTGCCAGCAGCCAAGTCCGGGCGATCAGCACAGATACGCAGTATTTT
>-|TRBJ2-3|TRBV7-3|-
CASSSIGGVTDTQYF
TGTGCCAGCAGCTCAATAGGGGGGGTCACAGATACGCAGTATTTT
>-|TRBJ2-1|TRBV7-9|-
CASSSRDKNNEQFF
TGTGCCAGCAGCTCTCGTGACAAAAACAATGAGCAGTTCTTC
>few|TRBJ1-4|TRBV20-1|-
CSASKPGTGFF
TGCAGTGCTAGTAAGCCGGGGACCGGGTTTTTT
>-|TRBJ2-7|TRBV5-1|-
CASSLGVRSLEEQYF
TGCGCCAGCAGCTTGGGTGTCAGGTCCCTTGAGGAGCAGTACTTC
>-|TRBJ1-2|TRBV3-1|-
CASSQRRQASNYGYTF
TGTGCCAGCAGCCAGAGGAGACAGGCATCTAACTATGGCTACACCTTC